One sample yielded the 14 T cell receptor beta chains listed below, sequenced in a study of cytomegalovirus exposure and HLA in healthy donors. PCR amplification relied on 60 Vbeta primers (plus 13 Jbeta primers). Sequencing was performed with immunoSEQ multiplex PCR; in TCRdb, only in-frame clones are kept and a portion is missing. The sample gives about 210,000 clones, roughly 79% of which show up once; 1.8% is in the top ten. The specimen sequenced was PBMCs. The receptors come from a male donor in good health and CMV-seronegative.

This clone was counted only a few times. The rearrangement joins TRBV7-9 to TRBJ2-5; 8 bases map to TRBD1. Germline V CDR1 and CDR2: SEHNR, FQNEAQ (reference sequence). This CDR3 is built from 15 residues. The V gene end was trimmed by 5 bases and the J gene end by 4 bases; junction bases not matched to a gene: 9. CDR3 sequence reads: CASSPRTGLGETQYF. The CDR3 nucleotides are TGTGCCAGCAGCCCCCGGACAGGGTTGGGAGAGACCCAGTACTTC.

The chain's CDR3 is CASSSDTGGGEAFF. The CDR3 DNA follows: TGTGCCAGCAGTTCGGACACAGGGGGCGGTGAAGCTTTCTTT. The V call is TRBV6-5, the J call TRBJ1-1, with 9 positions matching TRBD1. This CDR3 has 14 amino acids. The V gene's germline CDR1 is MNHEY and CDR2 SVGAGI. V was pared by 4 bases and J by 7 bases, with 7 bases of the junction left unmatched.

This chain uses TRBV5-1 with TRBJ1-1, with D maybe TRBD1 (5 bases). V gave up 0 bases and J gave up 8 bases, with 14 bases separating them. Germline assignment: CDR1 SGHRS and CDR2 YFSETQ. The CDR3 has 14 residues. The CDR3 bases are TGCGCCAGCAGCTTGGGTGGGGGGTCCGAAGAAGCTTTCTTT. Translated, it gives CASSLGGGSEEAFF.

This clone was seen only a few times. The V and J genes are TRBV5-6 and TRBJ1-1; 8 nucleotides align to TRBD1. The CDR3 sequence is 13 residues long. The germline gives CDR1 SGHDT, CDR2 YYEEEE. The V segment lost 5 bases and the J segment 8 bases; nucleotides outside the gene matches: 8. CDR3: CASRMDRAPEAFF. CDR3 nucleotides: TGTGCCAGCAGGATGGACAGGGCACCAGAAGCTTTCTTT.

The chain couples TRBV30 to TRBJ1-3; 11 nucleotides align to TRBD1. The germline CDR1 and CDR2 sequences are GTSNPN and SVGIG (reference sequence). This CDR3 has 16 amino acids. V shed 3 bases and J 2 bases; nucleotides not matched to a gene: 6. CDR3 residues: CAWSDRDRGTGNTIYF. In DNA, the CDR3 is TGTGCCTGGAGCGACCGGGACAGGGGGACTGGAAACACCATATATTTT.

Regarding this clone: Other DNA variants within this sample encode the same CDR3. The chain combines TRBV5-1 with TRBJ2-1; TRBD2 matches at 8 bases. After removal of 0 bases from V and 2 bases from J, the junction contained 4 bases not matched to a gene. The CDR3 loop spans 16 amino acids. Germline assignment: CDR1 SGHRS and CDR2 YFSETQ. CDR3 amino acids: CASSLASGRTYNEQFF. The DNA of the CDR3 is TGCGCCAGCAGCTTGGCCAGCGGGAGAACCTACAATGAGCAGTTCTTC. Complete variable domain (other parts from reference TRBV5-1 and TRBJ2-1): KAGVTQTPRYLIKTRGQQVTLSCSPISGHRSVSWYQQTPGQGLQFLFEYFSETQRNKGNFPGRFSGRQFSNSRSEMNVSTLELGDSALYLCASSLASGRTYNEQFFGPGTRLTVL.

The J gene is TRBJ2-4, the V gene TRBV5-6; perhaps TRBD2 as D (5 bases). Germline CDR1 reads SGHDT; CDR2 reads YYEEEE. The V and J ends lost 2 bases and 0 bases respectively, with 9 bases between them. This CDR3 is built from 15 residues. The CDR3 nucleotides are TGTGCCAGCAGCTTTGGACTTCTAGCCAAAAACATTCAGTACTTC. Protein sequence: CASSFGLLAKNIQYF.

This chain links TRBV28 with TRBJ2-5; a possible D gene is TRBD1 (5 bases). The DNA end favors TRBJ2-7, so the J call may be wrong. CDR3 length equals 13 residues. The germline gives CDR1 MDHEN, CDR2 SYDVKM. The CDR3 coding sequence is TGTGCCAGCGGACAACCCGTGTCCTACGAGCAGTACTTC. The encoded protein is CASGQPVSYEQYF.

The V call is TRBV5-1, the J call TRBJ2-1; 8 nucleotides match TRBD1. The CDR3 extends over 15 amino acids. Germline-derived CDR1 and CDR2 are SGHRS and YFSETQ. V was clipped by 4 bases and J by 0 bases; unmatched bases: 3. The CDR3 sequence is CASSRDRSSYNEQFF. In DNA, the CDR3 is TGCGCCAGCAGCCGGGACAGGAGCTCCTACAATGAGCAGTTCTTC.

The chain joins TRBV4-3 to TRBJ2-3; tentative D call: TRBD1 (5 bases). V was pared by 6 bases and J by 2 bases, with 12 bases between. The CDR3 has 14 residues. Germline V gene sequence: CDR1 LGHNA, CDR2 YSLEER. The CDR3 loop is CASSRIGATDTQYF. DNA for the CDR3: TGCGCCAGCAGTCGGATAGGGGCCACAGATACGCAGTATTTT.

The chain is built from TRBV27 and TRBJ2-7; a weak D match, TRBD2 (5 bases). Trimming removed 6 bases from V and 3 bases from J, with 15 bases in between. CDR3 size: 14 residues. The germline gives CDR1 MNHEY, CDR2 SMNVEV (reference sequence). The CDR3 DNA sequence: TGTGCCAGCAGCATTAGCGTGGGCGTCTACGAGCAGTACTTC. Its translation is CASSISVGVYEQYF.

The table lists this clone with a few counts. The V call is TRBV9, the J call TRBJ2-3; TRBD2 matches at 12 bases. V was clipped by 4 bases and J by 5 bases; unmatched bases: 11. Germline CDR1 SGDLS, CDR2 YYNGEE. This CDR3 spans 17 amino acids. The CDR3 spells CASSFQRLAGVQDTQYF. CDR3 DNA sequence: TGTGCCAGCAGCTTCCAAAGACTAGCGGGAGTCCAAGATACGCAGTATTTT. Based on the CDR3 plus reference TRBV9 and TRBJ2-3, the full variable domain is DSGVTQTPKHLITATGQRVTLRCSPRSGDLSVYWYQQSLDQGLQFLIQYYNGEERAKGNILERFSAQQFPDLHSELNLSSLELGDSALYFCASSFQRLAGVQDTQYFGPGTRLTVL.

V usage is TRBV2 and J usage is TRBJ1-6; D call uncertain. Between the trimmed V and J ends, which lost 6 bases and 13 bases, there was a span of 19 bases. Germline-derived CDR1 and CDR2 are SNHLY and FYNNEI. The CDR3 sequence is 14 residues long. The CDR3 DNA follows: TGTGCCAGCAGGGGCGGGCGGGTCATAGGTCCCCTCCACTTT. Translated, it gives CASRGGRVIGPLHF.

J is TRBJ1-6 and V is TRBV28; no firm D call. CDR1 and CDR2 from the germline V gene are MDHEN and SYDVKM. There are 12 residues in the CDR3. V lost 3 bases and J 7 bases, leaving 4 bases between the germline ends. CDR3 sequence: CASSFPNSPLHF. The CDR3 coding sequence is TGTGCCAGCAGTTTCCCAAATTCACCCCTCCACTTT.